This section outlines one T cell receptor beta chain sequence together with its context. Antigen specificity is unknown. The CDR3 is 12 residues long. V was clipped by 4 bases and J by 2 bases, with 5 bases between them. Germline CDR1 is DFQATT and CDR2 is SNEGSKA (reference sequence). Overnight CMV lysate stimulation of fresh PBMCs defined donor CMV status by CD4+ IFNgamma. This record comes from a study of naive and memory T cell subsets. General study results and limits: Naive repertoires, especially CD8, held a few larger clonotypes, possibly memory cells re-expressing CD45RA.

The beta constant-region primer was an equimolar mix of two oligonucleotides covering TRBC1 and TRBC2. The ligated cDNA underwent four PCR rounds using SP2 and nested alpha and beta constant-region primers. TCRdb reprocessed the UMI-ligation and nested PCR reads with MiXCR, giving one entry per CDR3 protein. The table lists roughly 150,000 distinct CDR3 sequences, about 23% of them singletons. V and J are TRBV20-1 and TRBJ2-2; D ambiguous. This sequence was found in a human donor in good health. The sequenced sample consisted of naive CD4+ T cells from blood. The CDR3 nucleotides are TGCAGTGCTACGAGCAACACCGGGGAGCTGTTTTTT. Protein product: CSATSNTGELFF.